The 23 T cell receptor beta chains below all came from one sample that was sequenced in a study of blood T cell repertoires in COVID-19. This table comes from immunoSEQ multiplex PCR, and its TCRdb copy is limited to in-frame clones, with some not included. The table shows fewer than 100,000 clones, with 70% to 80% occurring only once. The source material was peripheral blood. The receptors stem from a human donor in a cohort sampled during active COVID-19.

This clone was detected a few times. The chain has TRBV7-8 and TRBJ1-4, with D possibly being TRBD1 (5 bases). The CDR3 loop spans 17 amino acids. Trimming pared 3 bases from V and 3 bases from J, leaving 17 bases between. Germline assignment: CDR1 SGHVS and CDR2 FQNEAQ. The CDR3 DNA is TGTGCCAGCAGCTTCCTGTGGGGGGTGGGGGCTAATGAAAAACTGTTTTTT. Translating gives CASSFLWGVGANEKLFF.

This clone was picked up a small number of times. The V call is TRBV10-3, the J call TRBJ1-5; D not resolved. The V gene lost 3 bases and the J gene lost 4 bases, with 4 bases spanning the gap. The germline V gene encodes CDR1 ENHRY and CDR2 SYGVKD. CDR3 size: 12 residues. This CDR3 reads CAISDSNQPQHF. The CDR3 nucleotides read TGTGCCATCAGTGACAGTAATCAGCCCCAGCATTTT.

This clone was counted a few times. The chain carries TRBV11-2 and TRBJ1-4; perhaps TRBD1 as D (5 bases). Germline lookup yields CDR1 SGHAT and CDR2 FQNNGV. This CDR3 is 14 amino acids long. With 5 bases removed from V and 7 bases from J, the gap between germline ends came to 14 bases. Here the CDR3 DNA reads TGTGCCAGCAGCCTGGGGGGGGTGGGTGAAAAACTGTTTTTT. This gives the protein CASSLGGVGEKLFF.

The sample holds one count of this clone. The chain is built from TRBV6-6 and TRBJ2-3, with 8 bases identical to TRBD2. There are 15 residues in the CDR3. The germline gives CDR1 MNHNY, CDR2 SVGAGI (reference sequence). After removal of 7 bases from V and 0 bases from J, the junction contained 6 bases not matched to a gene. As DNA, the CDR3 is TGTGCCAGCACCCTACTAGCGGCCAGCACAGATACGCAGTATTTT. Translating gives CASTLLAASTDTQYF.

The V call is TRBV30, the J call TRBJ1-4; D is unclear. V was cut by 4 bases and J by 0 bases, with 15 bases left in between. CDR3 length equals 16 residues. The V gene's germline CDR1 is GTSNPN and CDR2 SVGIG (reference sequence). The CDR3 region is CAWKSLSATTNEKLFF. CDR3 coding DNA: TGTGCCTGGAAAAGTCTGAGCGCTACAACTAATGAAAAACTGTTTTTT.

This sequence joins TRBV29-1 and TRBJ1-4; D perhaps matches TRBD1 (6 bases). CDR3 length equals 12 residues. V was trimmed by 6 bases and J by 4 bases, leaving 9 bases between them. Germline-derived CDR1 and CDR2 are SQVTM and ANQGSEA. CDR3 sequence reads: CSVRTDNEKLFF. In DNA, the CDR3 is TGCAGCGTCAGGACAGATAATGAAAAACTGTTTTTT. Supplemented by reference TRBV29-1 and TRBJ1-4, the full variable domain reads SAVISQKPSRDICQRGTSLTIQCQVDSQVTMMFWYRQQPGQSLTLIATANQGSEATYESGFVIDKFPISRPNLTFSTLTVSNMSPEDSSIYLCSVRTDNEKLFFGSGTQLSVL.

This sequence joins TRBV18 and TRBJ2-7, with D possibly matching TRBD2 (5 bases). Germline V gene lookup returns CDR1 KGHSH and CDR2 LQKENI. Trimming cost V 3 bases and J 4 bases, with 7 bases left between them. CDR3 length: 12 amino acids. This CDR3 is CASSPREYEQYF. CDR3 nucleotides: TGTGCCAGCTCACCCCGGGAATACGAGCAGTACTTC.

This clone was picked up one time. The chain has TRBV6-4 and TRBJ1-1; a possible D gene is TRBD1 (5 bases). Germline CDR1 reads MRHNA; CDR2 reads SNTAGT. Trimming took 4 bases from V and 3 from J, leaving 15 bases between them. This CDR3 has 15 residues. The DNA for the CDR3 is TGTGCCAGCAGTGTGACGGACACGTCGGACACTGAAGCTTTCTTT. Its protein is CASSVTDTSDTEAFF.

The chain combines TRBV7-2 with TRBJ2-3; 7 positions agree with TRBD2. CDR3 size: 14 residues. Losses at the gene ends were 7 bases for V and 0 bases for J; bases not matched to a gene: 4. Per germline, CDR1 SGHTA and CDR2 FQGNSA. The chain's CDR3 is CASTLGGSTDTQYF. DNA for the CDR3: TGTGCCAGCACCCTCGGGGGGAGCACAGATACGCAGTATTTT.

The chain combines TRBV11-2 with TRBJ2-5; possibly TRBD1 for D (5 bases). In germline, CDR1 is SGHAT, CDR2 FQNNGV. The CDR3 totals 12 residues. V gave up 4 bases and J gave up 5 bases, with 8 bases separating them. The DNA of the CDR3 is TGTGCCAGCAGCTCATCAGGGGAGACCCAGTACTTC. Translation: CASSSSGETQYF. Full variable domain (missing parts from reference TRBV11-2 and TRBJ2-5): EAGVAQSPRYKIIEKRQSVAFWCNPISGHATLYWYQQILGQGPKLLIQFQNNGVVDDSQLPKDRFSAERLKGVDSTLKIQPAKLEDSAVYLCASSSSGETQYFGPGTRLLVL.

The chain joins TRBV15 to TRBJ2-1; 8 nucleotides match TRBD2. CDR3 length equals 18 residues. The germline CDR1 and CDR2 sequences are LNHNV and YYDKDF (reference sequence). V shed 1 base and J 4 bases; nucleotides not matched to a gene: 12. The CDR3 loop is CATSRGEYRGLGYNEQFF. For the CDR3, the DNA is TGTGCCACCAGCAGAGGGGAATACCGGGGACTAGGATACAATGAGCAGTTCTTC. Looking up the rest from reference TRBV15 and TRBJ2-1 gives the full variable domain: DAMVIQNPRYQVTQFGKPVTLSCSQTLNHNVMYWYQQKSSQAPKLLFHYYDKDFNNEADTPDNFQSRRPNTSFCFLDIRSPGLGDTAMYLCATSRGEYRGLGYNEQFFGPGTRLTVL.

This rearrangement joins TRBV5-5 to TRBJ1-3; D is unclear. Trimming left V 1 base short and J 13 bases short, with 12 bases between. The CDR3 loop spans 12 amino acids. CDR1 is SGHKS, CDR2 YYEKEE, per germline (reference sequence). CDR3 sequence reads: CASSLNGGRIYF. CDR3 nucleotides: TGTGCCAGCAGCTTGAACGGTGGGAGGATATATTTT.

The chain has TRBV6-5 and TRBJ2-7, with 8 bases that match TRBD1. The junction had 6 bases not matched to a gene; V was cut back by 7 bases and J by 1 base. The CDR3 covers 14 residues. In germline, CDR1 is MNHEY, CDR2 SVGAGI. As DNA, the CDR3 is TGTGCCAGCAAGTTCGGACAGGGTTCCTACGAGCAGTACTTC. This translates into CASKFGQGSYEQYF.

The J gene is TRBJ1-5, the V gene TRBV7-2, with D unresolved. Germline V CDR1 and CDR2: SGHTA, FQGNSA. This CDR3 is built from 12 residues. The germline V and J ends were trimmed by 2 bases and 6 bases, with 5 bases remaining between them. The CDR3 DNA sequence: TGTGCCAGCAGCTTAAGAGGTCAGCCCCAGCATTTT. It yields the protein CASSLRGQPQHF.

The V and J genes are TRBV27 and TRBJ1-5, with 8 nucleotides matching TRBD1. Trimming took 6 bases from V and 3 from J; bases not matched to a gene: 10. CDR1 is MNHEY and CDR2 is SMNVEV in the germline V gene (reference sequence). The CDR3 consists of 16 residues. This CDR3 reads CASRELGQGPNQPQHF. CDR3 nucleotides: TGTGCCAGCAGGGAACTAGGACAGGGACCCAATCAGCCCCAGCATTTT.

V gene TRBV7-6 combines with J gene TRBJ2-2; 8 bases fit TRBD1. The germline gives CDR1 SGHVS, CDR2 FNYEAQ. This CDR3 comprises 15 residues. Losses at the gene ends were 5 bases for V and 8 bases for J; bases not matched to a gene: 10. The CDR3 bases are TGTGCCAGCAGCGGAGGACAGGGAGTTAGAGGGGAGCTGTTTTTT. Encoded protein: CASSGGQGVRGELFF.

This clone was found once. This sequence joins TRBV24-1 and TRBJ2-5; the match to TRBD1 covers 7 bases. Germline CDR1 reads KGHDR; CDR2 reads SFDVKD. Unmatched junction bases numbered 5, after V lost 9 bases and J lost 5 bases. The CDR3 covers 12 residues. This CDR3 is CATGRQGETQYF. The CDR3 region has the DNA TGTGCCACCGGTCGACAGGGCGAGACCCAGTACTTC.

This chain uses TRBV19 with TRBJ2-7, with TRBD1 matching over 7 bases. Germline V lookup: CDR1 LNHDA, CDR2 SQIVND (reference sequence). The V gene end was trimmed by 4 bases and the J gene end by 3 bases; junction bases not matched to a gene: 12. The length of the CDR3 is 16 residues. The CDR3 region is CASSKLTGTANYEQYF. CDR3 DNA sequence: TGTGCCAGTAGTAAGCTAACCGGGACAGCAAACTACGAGCAGTACTTC.

This clone was detected only a few times. V and J are TRBV21-1 and TRBJ2-5; the DNA was not compared with TRBD2, the D call given in the table. TRBV21-1 is an annotated pseudogene. CDR3 length: 15 residues. Here the CDR3 reads CASSKDRLAQETQYF. CDR3 DNA sequence: TGTGCCAGCAGCAAAGACCGGCTAGCACAGGAGACCCAGTACTTC.

The V call is TRBV9, the J call TRBJ1-5, with 7 bases fitting TRBD1. CDR3 size: 15 residues. With 0 bases clipped from V and 5 bases from J, the junction kept 5 bases outside the gene matches. CDR1 is SGDLS, CDR2 YYNGEE, per germline. DNA for the CDR3: TGTGCCAGCAGCGTAGAGGGCAGGGGGGATCAGCCCCAGCATTTT. This encodes CASSVEGRGDQPQHF.

The rearrangement uses TRBV4-3 and TRBJ2-1; D may be TRBD2 (6 bases). Trimming cost V 0 bases and J 5 bases, with 14 bases left between them. The germline CDR1 and CDR2 sequences are LGHNA and YSLEER. This CDR3 is 16 amino acids long. The CDR3 sequence: CASSQDRLAANNEQFF. CDR3 bases: TGCGCCAGCAGCCAAGATAGATTAGCGGCAAACAATGAGCAGTTCTTC.

The rearrangement uses TRBV2 and TRBJ2-5; the match to TRBD2 covers 7 bases. The CDR3 length is 15 residues. After removal of 3 bases from V and 5 bases from J, the junction contained 9 bases not matched to a gene. The V gene's germline CDR1 is SNHLY and CDR2 FYNNEI. CDR3 protein: CASSESGEGGETQYF. In nucleotides, the CDR3 is TGTGCCAGCAGTGAGAGTGGGGAGGGCGGCGAGACCCAGTACTTC.

The chain couples TRBV6-5 to TRBJ2-7; D gene uncertain. The CDR3 length is 13 residues. Trimming stripped 5 bases from V and 0 bases from J, with 8 bases between. Looked up from germline, CDR1 is MNHEY and CDR2 is SVGAGI. The CDR3 loop reads CASSLGNSYEQYF. CDR3 nucleotide sequence: TGTGCCAGCAGTCTCGGTAACTCCTACGAGCAGTACTTC.